This is a list of T cell receptor beta chains from one sample in a study of immune reconstitution after stem cell transplant in scleroderma. One entry per CDR3 protein, called by TCRdb with MiXCR from the RT-PCR reads. The sample consists of 1,500 to 2,000 distinct CDR3 sequences, roughly an eighth of them appearing once. The biological material was taken before or after autologous hematopoietic stem cell transplantation (not recorded which). Receptors were obtained from a female donor with systemic sclerosis. CDR3s include the opening cysteine and the closing phenylalanine or tryptophan. Each record gives: V gene, J gene, clone size, D gene, CDR3 DNA, CDR3 protein. A D gene is named only where the DNA matches it firmly. Clone size, where shown, is once, few, many, or a class for clones that have expanded.

v_gene: TRBV12-3/TRBV12-4; j_gene: TRBJ1-1; abundance: medium-sized; d_gene: .; CDR3nt: TGTGCCAGCAGTTTAGGGTCCAACACTGAAGCTTTCTTT; CDR3aa: CASSLGSNTEAFF
v_gene: TRBV20-1; j_gene: TRBJ1-5; abundance: .; d_gene: .; CDR3nt: TGCAGTGCTAGACCGGGGGGTAGCAATCAGCCCCAGCATTTT; CDR3aa: CSARPGGSNQPQHF
v_gene: TRBV6-1; j_gene: TRBJ1-1; abundance: few; d_gene: TRBD1; CDR3nt: TGTGCCAGCAGTGAAGGGACAGGATCAAGGGCCCTGTCGGCTTTCTTT; CDR3aa: CASSEGTGSRALSAFF
v_gene: TRBV20-1; j_gene: TRBJ2-5; abundance: medium-sized; d_gene: .; CDR3nt: TGCAGTCTCCGGGAGTCTCTAGAGACCCAGTACTTC; CDR3aa: CSLRESLETQYF
v_gene: TRBV7-2; j_gene: TRBJ2-1; abundance: .; d_gene: .; CDR3nt: TGTGCCAGCAGCTCCCGGAGCGGAGTTTCCTACAATGAGCAGTTCTTC; CDR3aa: CASSSRSGVSYNEQFF
v_gene: TRBV20-1; j_gene: TRBJ2-7; abundance: hyperexpanded; d_gene: TRBD1; CDR3nt: TGCAGTGCTAGGGGAAGGGACAGGATCTCCTACGAGCAGTACTTC; CDR3aa: CSARGRDRISYEQYF
v_gene: TRBV20-1; j_gene: TRBJ1-5; abundance: large; d_gene: .; CDR3nt: TGCAGTGCCCCCGGGACAAACAATCAGCCCCAGCATTTT; CDR3aa: CSAPGTNNQPQHF
v_gene: TRBV5-5; j_gene: TRBJ2-7; abundance: .; d_gene: .; CDR3nt: TGTGCCAGCAGCTTGGCTTCTTCCTACGAGCAGTACTTC; CDR3aa: CASSLASSYEQYF
v_gene: TRBV7-8; j_gene: TRBJ1-2; abundance: medium-sized; d_gene: .; CDR3nt: TGTGCCAGCAGCCTCTCATCGGGGGACGGCTACACCTTC; CDR3aa: CASSLSSGDGYTF
v_gene: TRBV10-3; j_gene: TRBJ2-7; abundance: .; d_gene: TRBD2; CDR3nt: TGTGCCATCAGTGAGTGGGGGGCGGGAGGGAGAACCTACGAGCAGTACTTC; CDR3aa: CAISEWGAGGRTYEQYF
v_gene: TRBV5-6; j_gene: TRBJ1-2; abundance: medium-sized; d_gene: .; CDR3nt: TGTGCCAGCAGCTTGGCTGGCAGGCTCTTCGGCGCCATGGGTAACTATGGCTACACCTTC; CDR3aa: CASSLAGRLFGAMGNYGYTF
v_gene: TRBV5-1; j_gene: TRBJ1-1; abundance: .; d_gene: .; CDR3nt: TGCGCCAGCAGCTCAACAGGGAGTAGAGGGTACACTGAAGCTTTCTTT; CDR3aa: CASSSTGSRGYTEAFF
v_gene: TRBV6-6; j_gene: TRBJ2-1; abundance: .; d_gene: .; CDR3nt: TGTGCCATTCTATCCGGGACGGGAGCCTACAATGAGCAGTTCTTC; CDR3aa: CAILSGTGAYNEQFF
v_gene: TRBV29-1; j_gene: TRBJ1-1; abundance: .; d_gene: .; CDR3nt: TGCAGCGTTGAGGGGAGGGACACTGAAGCTTTCTTT; CDR3aa: CSVEGRDTEAFF
v_gene: TRBV20-1; j_gene: TRBJ2-1; abundance: few; d_gene: TRBD2; CDR3nt: TGCAGTGCTAGAGACCGACTAGCGGTATCCTACAATGAGCAGTTCTTC; CDR3aa: CSARDRLAVSYNEQFF
v_gene: TRBV19; j_gene: TRBJ2-1; abundance: .; d_gene: TRBD2; CDR3nt: TGTGCCAGCGCGCTAGCGGGGGAGGTCTACAATGAGCAGTTCTTC; CDR3aa: CASALAGEVYNEQFF
v_gene: TRBV12-3/TRBV12-4; j_gene: TRBJ1-4; abundance: medium-sized; d_gene: TRBD1; CDR3nt: TGTGCCAGCAGTCCCTATCAGGGGGGAGGTGAAAAACTGTTTTTT; CDR3aa: CASSPYQGGGEKLFF
v_gene: TRBV7-3; j_gene: TRBJ2-7; abundance: .; d_gene: .; CDR3nt: TGTGCCAGCAGCTTAGGTGATACTTCGAGTAAGCAGTACTTC; CDR3aa: CASSLGDTSSKQYF
v_gene: TRBV20-1; j_gene: TRBJ1-1; abundance: .; d_gene: .; CDR3nt: TGCAGTGCTAGCCCGGGACAATTGAACACTGAAGCTTTCTTT; CDR3aa: CSASPGQLNTEAFF
v_gene: TRBV11-2; j_gene: TRBJ2-5; abundance: few; d_gene: TRBD2; CDR3nt: TGTGCCAGCAGCCAGTTAAAAGCGGGGTTCCAAGAGACCCAGTACTTC; CDR3aa: CASSQLKAGFQETQYF
v_gene: TRBV5-1; j_gene: TRBJ2-3; abundance: .; d_gene: .; CDR3nt: TGCGCCAGCCTCTCGATAGGCTCTGACACAGATACGCAGTATTTT; CDR3aa: CASLSIGSDTDTQYF
v_gene: TRBV5-1; j_gene: TRBJ1-1; abundance: once; d_gene: TRBD1; CDR3nt: TGCGCCAGCAGCTTGCCACGGACAGGGGGGAAAACTGAAGCTTTCTTT; CDR3aa: CASSLPRTGGKTEAFF
v_gene: TRBV5-6; j_gene: TRBJ1-6; abundance: large; d_gene: .; CDR3nt: TGTGCCAGCAGCTTGGCCGGAATCTATAATTCACCCCTCCACTTT; CDR3aa: CASSLAGIYNSPLHF
v_gene: TRBV15; j_gene: TRBJ1-2; abundance: few; d_gene: .; CDR3nt: TGTGCCACCAGCAGAGATTACTATGGCTACACCTTC; CDR3aa: CATSRDYYGYTF
v_gene: TRBV6-1; j_gene: TRBJ1-1; abundance: large; d_gene: .; CDR3nt: TGTGCCAGCAGTGAAGCTTGGCAGGGAAACACTGAAGCTTTCTTT; CDR3aa: CASSEAWQGNTEAFF
v_gene: TRBV12-3/TRBV12-4; j_gene: TRBJ1-5; abundance: few; d_gene: .; CDR3nt: TGTGCCAGCGCTCTGGGCCGGGTTCGGCAGCCCCAGCATTTT; CDR3aa: CASALGRVRQPQHF
v_gene: TRBV3-1; j_gene: TRBJ2-3; abundance: few; d_gene: TRBD2; CDR3nt: TGTGCCAGCAGCCAAGATTTGGGCGGGGGGGTCATTTTTAGCACAGATACGCAGTATTTT; CDR3aa: CASSQDLGGGVIFSTDTQYF
v_gene: TRBV12-3/TRBV12-4; j_gene: TRBJ2-3; abundance: .; d_gene: .; CDR3nt: TGTGCCAGCAGCCGGAGGGTTGGCACAGATACGCAGTATTTT; CDR3aa: CASSRRVGTDTQYF
v_gene: TRBV2; j_gene: TRBJ2-3; abundance: medium-sized; d_gene: TRBD1; CDR3nt: TGTGCCAGCAGTGATATAATGGACAGGGAGAGGAGTACGCAGTATTTT; CDR3aa: CASSDIMDRERSTQYF
v_gene: TRBV3-1; j_gene: TRBJ1-4; abundance: .; d_gene: TRBD1; CDR3nt: TGTGCCAGCAGCCAGGGACAGGGTCGTGAAAAACTGTTTTTT; CDR3aa: CASSQGQGREKLFF
v_gene: TRBV29-1; j_gene: TRBJ1-2; abundance: large; d_gene: TRBD1; CDR3nt: TGCAGCGTCGGGGACAGGGCATATTATGGCTACACCTTC; CDR3aa: CSVGDRAYYGYTF
v_gene: TRBV29-1; j_gene: TRBJ2-7; abundance: medium-sized; d_gene: TRBD2; CDR3nt: TGCAGCGTTGGGGCTAGCGGGGGTCGTTACGAGCAGTACTTC; CDR3aa: CSVGASGGRYEQYF
v_gene: TRBV5-5; j_gene: TRBJ1-2; abundance: .; d_gene: .; CDR3nt: TGTGCCAGCAGCTTGGCCCAGGGGTATGGCTACACCTTC; CDR3aa: CASSLAQGYGYTF
v_gene: TRBV4-2; j_gene: TRBJ2-7; abundance: medium-sized; d_gene: .; CDR3nt: TGTGCCAGCAGCGAAGGACGCTTCGCCTACGAGCAGTACTTC; CDR3aa: CASSEGRFAYEQYF
v_gene: TRBV6-1; j_gene: TRBJ2-2; abundance: medium-sized; d_gene: .; CDR3nt: TGTGCCAGCACCCCTACAGGGATGGGGAACACCGGGGAGCTGTTTTTT; CDR3aa: CASTPTGMGNTGELFF
v_gene: TRBV20-1; j_gene: TRBJ2-1; abundance: .; d_gene: .; CDR3nt: TGCAGTGCTACAAGTATGAAAAGCAATGAGCAGTTCTTC; CDR3aa: CSATSMKSNEQFF
v_gene: TRBV7-8; j_gene: TRBJ2-5; abundance: .; d_gene: TRBD2; CDR3nt: TGTGCCAGCAGCCCAAGCGGGGTCCCTCAAGAGACCCAGTACTTC; CDR3aa: CASSPSGVPQETQYF
v_gene: TRBV5-5; j_gene: TRBJ1-5; abundance: large; d_gene: .; CDR3nt: TGTGCCAGCAGCTTGCGGCAGGGTGGCAATCAGCCCCAGCATTTT; CDR3aa: CASSLRQGGNQPQHF
v_gene: TRBV6-1; j_gene: TRBJ1-3; abundance: few; d_gene: .; CDR3nt: TGTGCCAGCAGACACAGGCTGGAGACCCCGTACTCTGGAAACACCATATATTTT; CDR3aa: CASRHRLETPYSGNTIYF
v_gene: TRBV18; j_gene: TRBJ1-1; abundance: few; d_gene: .; CDR3nt: TGTGCCAGCTCACCCACGACAGCTCTGAACACTGAAGCTTTCTTT; CDR3aa: CASSPTTALNTEAFF
v_gene: TRBV18; j_gene: TRBJ2-1; abundance: .; d_gene: TRBD2; CDR3nt: TGTGCCAGCTCTACTCCGAGGGGTCCGGGAGGTCGCAATGAGCAGTTCTTC; CDR3aa: CASSTPRGPGGRNEQFF
v_gene: TRBV5-1; j_gene: TRBJ1-5; abundance: hyperexpanded; d_gene: TRBD1; CDR3nt: TGCGCCAGGACCCGGGACAGGGTTTCGCAGCCCCAGCATTTT; CDR3aa: CARTRDRVSQPQHF
v_gene: TRBV20-1; j_gene: TRBJ2-7; abundance: large; d_gene: .; CDR3nt: TGCAGTGCTAGGAGGAACGCCGCAAGCTCCTACGAGCAGTACTTC; CDR3aa: CSARRNAASSYEQYF
v_gene: TRBV5-1; j_gene: TRBJ2-1; abundance: medium-sized; d_gene: TRBD2; CDR3nt: TGCGCCAGCAGCTCCGGACTAGCGGGGGGACCTACAACCTACAATGAGCAGTTCTTC; CDR3aa: CASSSGLAGGPTTYNEQFF
v_gene: TRBV2; j_gene: TRBJ2-3; abundance: medium-sized; d_gene: .; CDR3nt: TGTGCCAGCAGTGAACCCCTTACGGACTGGACAGATACGCAGTATTTT; CDR3aa: CASSEPLTDWTDTQYF
v_gene: TRBV6-5; j_gene: TRBJ2-2; abundance: medium-sized; d_gene: .; CDR3nt: TGTGCCAGCAGTGTAGAATACAGGGTAGCCGGGGAGCTGTTTTTT; CDR3aa: CASSVEYRVAGELFF
v_gene: TRBV20-1; j_gene: TRBJ1-4; abundance: medium-sized; d_gene: .; CDR3nt: TGCAGTGCCCCGCGCGGGAATAATGAAAAACTGTTTTTT; CDR3aa: CSAPRGNNEKLFF